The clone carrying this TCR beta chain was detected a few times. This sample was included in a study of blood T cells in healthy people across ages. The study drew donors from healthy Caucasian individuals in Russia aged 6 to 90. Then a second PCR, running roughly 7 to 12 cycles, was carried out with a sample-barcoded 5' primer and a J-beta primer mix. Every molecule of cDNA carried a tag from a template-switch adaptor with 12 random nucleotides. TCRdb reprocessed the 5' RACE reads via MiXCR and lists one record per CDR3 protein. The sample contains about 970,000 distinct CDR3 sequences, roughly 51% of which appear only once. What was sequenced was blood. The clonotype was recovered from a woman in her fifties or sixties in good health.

The CDR3 here is CSARREPNEKLFF. The CDR3 bases are TGCAGTGCTAGGCGGGAGCCTAATGAAAAACTGTTTTTT. J is TRBJ1-4 and V is TRBV20-1; D is uncertain. The length of the CDR3 is 13 residues. V dropped 3 bases and J dropped 3 bases, with 8 bases sitting between them. Per germline, CDR1 DFQATT and CDR2 SNEGSKA (reference sequence).